Listed below are T cell receptor beta chains from one sample, sequenced in a study of cytomegalovirus exposure and HLA in healthy donors. Assay used: immunoSEQ multiplex PCR; TCRdb lists only in-frame clones, some missing. The sample holds some 180,000 clones; nearly 80% are singletons and the top ten take less than 3.5%. Sequencing was carried out using PBMCs. The receptor set was obtained from a female donor in good health and CMV-seronegative. The CDR3 runs from the conserved cysteine through the conserved F or W. The D gene is left open where the match is weak. Where a row states a size, it is once, few, many or the class of an expanded clone; other rows omit it.

j_call,d_call,clone_size,v_call,cdr3_nt,cdr3_aa
TRBJ2-1,TRBD2,NA,TRBV7-3,TGTGCCAGCAGCTTATTTCCTAGCGGAGCTTTCTCCTACAATGAGCAGTTCTTC,CASSLFPSGAFSYNEQFF
TRBJ2-7,NA,NA,TRBV6-1,TGTGCCAGCGACAGCAGCTCCTACGAGCAGTACTTC,CASDSSSYEQYF
TRBJ2-1,TRBD1,NA,TRBV11-2,TGTGCCAGCAGCTATATGACAGGGTACAATGAGCAGTTCTTC,CASSYMTGYNEQFF
TRBJ2-6,NA,NA,TRBV5-1,TGCGCCAGCAGCTTGGACAGGGCGCGAGGGGCCAACGTCCTGACTTTC,CASSLDRARGANVLTF
TRBJ2-7,TRBD2,NA,TRBV27,TGTGCCAGCAGTCGTGCCGGGGGGAGCTCCTACGAGCAGTACTTC,CASSRAGGSSYEQYF
TRBJ2-7,NA,NA,TRBV27,TGTGCCAGCAGTTTCTCCTGGGGGGATAGCTCCTACGAGCAGTACTTC,CASSFSWGDSSYEQYF
TRBJ1-2,TRBD1,NA,TRBV6-5,TGTGCCAGCAGTCACGGGACAGGGGCCTATGGCTACACCTTC,CASSHGTGAYGYTF
TRBJ1-2,NA,few,TRBV14,TGTGCCAGCAGACCCGGAGGCGGGGTTGGCTACACCTTC,CASRPGGGVGYTF
TRBJ2-1,NA,NA,TRBV7-9,TGTGCCAGCAGCTCCCTCTTGAATGAGCAGTTCTTC,CASSSLLNEQFF
TRBJ2-7,TRBD2,NA,TRBV29-1,TGCAGCGTTGAAGGGGGGATCAAGGGACTAGCGGGGTCCTACGAGCAGTACTTC,CSVEGGIKGLAGSYEQYF
TRBJ2-3,TRBD2,NA,TRBV5-4,TGTGCCAGCAGCTTGCCCAGCGGGAGTTACGATACGCAGTATTTT,CASSLPSGSYDTQYF
TRBJ2-1,TRBD2,NA,TRBV27,TGTGCCAGCAGAGCAGGGACTAGCGGGGTCTCCTACAATGAGCAGTTCTTC,CASRAGTSGVSYNEQFF
TRBJ2-1,TRBD1,NA,TRBV2,TGTGCCAGCAGTGAACAGGGACAGGAAAATGAGCAGTTCTTC,CASSEQGQENEQFF
TRBJ2-2,TRBD1,NA,TRBV11-2,TGTGCCAGCAGCTGGCGACAGGGGGCGAACACCGGGGAGCTGTTTTTT,CASSWRQGANTGELFF
TRBJ2-7,NA,NA,TRBV5-6,TGTGCCAGCAGCGACGGACACTACGAGCAGTACTTC,CASSDGHYEQYF
TRBJ2-7,NA,NA,TRBV30,TGTGCCTGGAGTGTACGTAGCGGTCGAAGCTACGAGCAGTACTTC,CAWSVRSGRSYEQYF
TRBJ2-7,TRBD2,NA,TRBV28,TGTGCCAGCAGTTACGGACTAGCGGGAGGTGTTAACGAGCAGTACTTC,CASSYGLAGGVNEQYF
TRBJ2-1,TRBD2,few,TRBV28,TGTGCCAGCCGCGCGGGGGGGCTAAATTACAATGAGCAGTTCTTC,CASRAGGLNYNEQFF
TRBJ1-5,TRBD1,NA,TRBV6-1,TGTGCCAGCACTGACAGGGGGCCTGGTAATCAGCCCCAGCATTTT,CASTDRGPGNQPQHF
TRBJ2-5,TRBD1,NA,TRBV12-5,TGTGCTAGTGGTCAGGGGGCGACCCGGGAGACCCAGTACTTC,CASGQGATRETQYF
TRBJ2-3,NA,NA,TRBV5-4,TGTGCCAGCAGCTTAAGCTTTTTAGCCACAGATACGCAGTATTTT,CASSLSFLATDTQYF
TRBJ2-7,NA,NA,TRBV19,TGTGCCAGTAGTATAGCGGGACTGACCTACGAGCAGTACTTC,CASSIAGLTYEQYF
TRBJ1-3,TRBD1,NA,TRBV25-1,TGTGCCAGCAGACCGGACAGGGGGACTGGAAACACCATATATTTT,CASRPDRGTGNTIYF
TRBJ2-1,TRBD2,NA,TRBV7-9,TGTGCCAGCAGCCGGGCGGGGACTAGCGGATTAAATGAGCAGTTCTTC,CASSRAGTSGLNEQFF
TRBJ1-4,NA,NA,TRBV2,TGTGCCAGCAGCGTACAGGGTTCGAATGAAAAACTGTTTTTT,CASSVQGSNEKLFF
TRBJ2-4,TRBD1,NA,TRBV5-1,TGCGCCAGCAGCCCCGGACAGGGAGGAGACATTCAGTACTTC,CASSPGQGGDIQYF
TRBJ1-2,NA,NA,TRBV5-4,TGTGCCAGCAGCTCCACAGGACGCTTCTATGGCTACACCTTC,CASSSTGRFYGYTF
TRBJ1-1,NA,NA,TRBV2,TGTGCCAGTGGACCAGGGCAGGAGACTGAAGCTTTCTTT,CASGPGQETEAFF
TRBJ2-7,TRBD1,NA,TRBV5-1,TGCGCCAGCTGCTCCGGGACAGGGGAAGGTTACGAGCAGTACTTC,CASCSGTGEGYEQYF
TRBJ2-6,NA,NA,TRBV11-3,TGTGCCAGCAGCTTAGGTCAAATTAGATTCCCCTCTGGGGCCAACGTCCTGACTTTC,CASSLGQIRFPSGANVLTF
TRBJ2-1,NA,NA,TRBV29-1,TGCAGCGTTGAAGTTCTTGATGAGCAGTTCTTC,CSVEVLDEQFF
TRBJ1-5,NA,NA,TRBV21-1,TGTGCCAGCAGTGAGGGGGCGCATAGCAATCAGCCCCAGCATTTT,CASSEGAHSNQPQHF
TRBJ2-5,NA,NA,TRBV9,TGTGCTAGCAGCGCAGACTATCAAGAGACCCAGTACTTC,CASSADYQETQYF
TRBJ1-2,TRBD1,few,TRBV7-9,TGTGCCAGCAGCTTTGTCAGACAGGGGGGATATGGCTACACCTTC,CASSFVRQGGYGYTF
TRBJ2-3,NA,NA,TRBV5-1,TGCGCCAGCAGCTTATCCAGGGGGGGCACAGATACGCAGTATTTT,CASSLSRGGTDTQYF
TRBJ2-2,TRBD2,NA,TRBV7-6,TGTGCCAGCAGCTTAACTAGCGGGAGTACCGGGGAGCTGTTTTTT,CASSLTSGSTGELFF
TRBJ1-1,TRBD1,NA,TRBV25-1,TGTGCCAGCAGGACAGGGGGAGTAGCTGAAGCTTTCTTT,CASRTGGVAEAFF
TRBJ1-5,NA,NA,TRBV6-5,TGTGCCAGCAGTCCCGGGGAGGGCGATCAGCCCCAGCATTTT,CASSPGEGDQPQHF
TRBJ1-4,NA,NA,TRBV7-7,TGTGCTAGCAGCGCCCGGTTAAATGAAAAACTGTTTTTT,CASSARLNEKLFF
TRBJ1-1,NA,NA,TRBV11-1,TGTGCCAGCAGCTTCGGTCTTCCGGGCACTGAAGCTTTCTTT,CASSFGLPGTEAFF
TRBJ2-7,NA,once,TRBV5-1,TGCGCCAGCAGCGGGGAGGGGGTCGACTCCTACGAGCAGTACTTC,CASSGEGVDSYEQYF
TRBJ1-1,NA,NA,TRBV18,TGTGCCAGCTCACCACCGACCGGACAAGTCACTGAAGCTTTCTTT,CASSPPTGQVTEAFF
TRBJ1-2,TRBD1,NA,TRBV6-5,TGTGCCAGCAGTTACCGACAGGGAGGCTATGGCTACACCTTC,CASSYRQGGYGYTF
TRBJ1-6,NA,few,TRBV6-1,TGTGCCAGCAGTGTCCAGGGTTGGAATTCACCCCTCCACTTT,CASSVQGWNSPLHF
TRBJ2-2,NA,NA,TRBV5-1,TGCGCCAGCAGCTTGGCCGGGAAGGACACCGGGGAGCTGTTTTTT,CASSLAGKDTGELFF
TRBJ2-5,TRBD2,NA,TRBV4-1,TGCGCCAGCAGCCAAGAGTTGACTAGCACGGGAGAGACCCAGTACTTC,CASSQELTSTGETQYF
TRBJ2-3,TRBD2,NA,TRBV23-1,TGCGCCAGCGGGAAGCGGGAGGTAAGCACAGATACGCAGTATTTT,CASGKREVSTDTQYF
TRBJ1-5,NA,NA,TRBV2,TGTGCCAGCAGTGAGGGAGGGACCTGGGGGGGGCCCCAGCATTTT,CASSEGGTWGGPQHF
TRBJ1-5,NA,NA,TRBV19,TGTGCCAGTAGTACAACACGTCTTCAACCGGGCCGATGGGGCCAGCCCCAGCATTTT,CASSTTRLQPGRWGQPQHF
TRBJ2-7,TRBD1,NA,TRBV27,TGTGCCAGCAGTTTTTGGACAGGGTTTCCCTACGAGCAGTACTTC,CASSFWTGFPYEQYF
TRBJ1-5,NA,NA,TRBV5-8,TGTGCCAGCAGCTTGCGTGGGGGGTTTCTTTATAGCAATCAGCCCCAGCATTTT,CASSLRGGFLYSNQPQHF
TRBJ2-7,TRBD1,NA,TRBV11-3,TGTGCCAGCAGCTTAGGCACAGGGGGCGAGCAGTACTTC,CASSLGTGGEQYF
TRBJ1-6,TRBD1,NA,TRBV25-1,TGTGCCAGCAGTGGCGGGACAGGGGGCATTCGCGGTTCACCCCTCCACTTT,CASSGGTGGIRGSPLHF